This entry describes one T cell receptor beta chain. Antigen: not known. TCRdb's table, derived via immunoSEQ multiplex PCR, lists solely in-frame clones and lacks some. This repertoire shows about 25,000 clones, just over 90% found once; its top ten account for 0.5% to 0.6%. With V trimmed by 0 bases and J by 4 bases, 5 bases remained unmatched. The CDR3 runs 15 residues. Germline V gives CDR1 SGHKS, CDR2 YYEKEE (reference sequence). The data were obtained in a study of graft-versus-host responses after intestinal transplantation. Study-level information: Recipients across the board were started on anti-thymocyte globulin induction, then kept on tacrolimus and steroids for about 3 years. Study-level results: Those patients showing graft-donor T cell macrochimerism displayed high graft-versus-host to host-versus-graft clonal ratios in allografts. The recipient marrow held GvH clones, and some of them showed up first in ileum or blood.

This receptor was identified in a human patient who received an intestinal transplant, so some T cells may come from the graft donor. Specimen: PBMCs, collected 18 days after transplant. J is TRBJ2-5 and V is TRBV5-5, with 8 bases that match TRBD2. The DNA of the CDR3 is TGTGCCAGCAGCTTGGAGGGACTAGGAGGAGAGACCCAGTACTTC. As protein: CASSLEGLGGETQYF.